This TCR beta chain is from a study of blood T cells in healthy people across ages. The study's findings and limits: The donors' CMV status was not determined, possibly confounding changes in expanded clonotypes. A strong correlation was found between TCR beta diversity and the percentage of naive T cells.

Through a sample-barcoded 5' primer and a J-beta primer mix, a second PCR was run for roughly 6 to 12 cycles. The yield of each sample was at least 2.5 million CDR3-containing paired-end reads. TCRdb passed the 5' RACE reads through MiXCR, listing each CDR3 protein once. The sample shows about a million distinct CDR3 sequences, 45% to 50% of them seen only once. Concerning this clonotype itself: Its antigen is undetermined.

This CDR3 spans 16 amino acids. Trimming took 0 bases from V and 7 from J; bases not matched to a gene: 8. Germline values: CDR1 MGHRA, CDR2 YSYEKL. The rearrangement uses TRBV4-1 and TRBJ1-4; 7 bases agree with TRBD1. The sample taken for sequencing was blood. The source is a man between 25 and 39 years old in good health. The CDR3 DNA reads as TGCGCCAGCAGCCAAGAGCCGGGGACAGCCGTTGAAAAACTGTTTTTT. Protein sequence: CASSQEPGTAVEKLFF.